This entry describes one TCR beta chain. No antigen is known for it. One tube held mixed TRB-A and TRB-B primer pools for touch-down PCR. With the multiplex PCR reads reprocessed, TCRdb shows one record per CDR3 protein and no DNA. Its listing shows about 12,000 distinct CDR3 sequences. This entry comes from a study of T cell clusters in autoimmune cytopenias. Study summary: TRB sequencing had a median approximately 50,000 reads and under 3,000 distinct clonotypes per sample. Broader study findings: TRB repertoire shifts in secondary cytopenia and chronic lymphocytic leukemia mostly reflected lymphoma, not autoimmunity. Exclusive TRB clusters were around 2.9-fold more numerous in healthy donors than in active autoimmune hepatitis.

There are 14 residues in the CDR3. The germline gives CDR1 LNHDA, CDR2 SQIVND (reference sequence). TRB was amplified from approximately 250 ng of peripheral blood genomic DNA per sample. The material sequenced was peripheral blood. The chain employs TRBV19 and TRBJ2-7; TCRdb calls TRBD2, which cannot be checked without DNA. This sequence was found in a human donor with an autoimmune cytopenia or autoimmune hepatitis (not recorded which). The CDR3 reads CASSGGLAGGEQYF.